The rows below give T cell receptor beta chains drawn from one sample of a study of blood T cell repertoires in COVID-19. Profiled with immunoSEQ multiplex PCR; TCRdb holds only in-frame clones, not every one. The sample carries 300,000 to 400,000 clones, 91% recorded once. The sequenced sample was peripheral blood. Source of these receptors: a woman younger than 30 who had recovered from COVID-19. CDR3s include the opening cysteine and the closing phenylalanine or tryptophan. Fields, in order: D gene, V gene, J gene, clone size, CDR3 DNA, CDR3 protein. D genes are given only for firm matches. Clone size is stated in some rows and not others, as once, few, many or a class when expanded.

TRBD2	TRBV30	TRBJ2-5	few	TGTGCCTGGAGTGTACGAGCCCTAGCGGGAGGGCCGGAGACCCAGTACTTC	CAWSVRALAGGPETQYF
TRBD1	TRBV2	TRBJ1-3	NA	TGTGCCAGCATGCGGACAGGGATGAGCTCTGGAAACACCATATATTTT	CASMRTGMSSGNTIYF
NA	TRBV21-1	TRBJ1-1	NA	TGTGCCAGCAGCAAAACAGGGAACACTGAAGCTTTCTTT	CASSKTGNTEAFF
TRBD1	TRBV5-4	TRBJ1-1	once	TGTGCCAGCAGCTCACTAGGGACAGGGTCTGAAGCTTTCTTT	CASSSLGTGSEAFF
NA	TRBV21-1	TRBJ2-1	NA	TGTGCCAGCAGCCCCCTGAGCGGGAGTGTCACCTACAATGAGCAGTTCTTC	CASSPLSGSVTYNEQFF
TRBD2	TRBV7-9	TRBJ2-5	once	TGTGCCAGCAGCCGCCTAGCGGGAGGGCTCCAAGAGACCCAGTACTTC	CASSRLAGGLQETQYF
TRBD1	TRBV12-5	TRBJ1-2	NA	TGTGCTAGTGGTTTGGCAGGGGGCCCTCCCTGGGGCTACACCTTC	CASGLAGGPPWGYTF
TRBD2	TRBV27	TRBJ2-2	NA	TGTGCCAGCAGTTGGACTAGCGGGAGCACCGGGGAGCTGTTTTTT	CASSWTSGSTGELFF
NA	TRBV4-3	TRBJ1-3	once	TGCGCCAGCAGCCAAGATTCCCCAGGCGCTTCTGGAAACACCATATATTTT	CASSQDSPGASGNTIYF
TRBD2	TRBV5-1	TRBJ2-5	NA	TGCGCCAGCAGCTTGGGAGCAGGGGGACTAGCGGGAGGGTACCAAGAGACCCAGTACTTC	CASSLGAGGLAGGYQETQYF
TRBD2	TRBV12-3/TRBV12-4	TRBJ2-5	NA	TGTGCCAGCAGGACTAGCGGCCAAGAGACCCAGTACTTC	CASRTSGQETQYF
NA	TRBV27	TRBJ1-6	NA	TGTGCCAGCAGTTTGGGAGATCGTCTTGGGTATTCACCCCTCCACTTT	CASSLGDRLGYSPLHF
TRBD1	TRBV7-2	TRBJ1-1	NA	TGTGCCAGCAGTCAAACAGGGGGCGCCGGCACTGAAGCTTTCTTT	CASSQTGGAGTEAFF
NA	TRBV5-1	TRBJ1-4	NA	TGCGCCAGCAGCTTGGGAGGGGAGGGCGAAAAACTGTTTTTT	CASSLGGEGEKLFF
NA	TRBV19	TRBJ2-3	NA	TGTGCCAGTAGTATTGTACCAGGGATTCTACGAGATACGCAGTATTTT	CASSIVPGILRDTQYF
TRBD1	TRBV2	TRBJ2-5	NA	TGTGCCGGGTCCGGGACAGGGCAAGAGACCCAGTACTTC	CAGSGTGQETQYF
TRBD1	TRBV7-9	TRBJ1-1	NA	TGTGCCAGCAGCCTATCTGCCGGGACAGGGATTGGGACTGAAGCTTTCTTT	CASSLSAGTGIGTEAFF
TRBD2	TRBV5-5	TRBJ2-3	NA	TGTGCCAGCAGCTCCCGGGGTCTAGCGGGAGCAGATACGCAGTATTTT	CASSSRGLAGADTQYF
TRBD1	TRBV12-3/TRBV12-4	TRBJ1-6	once	TGTGCCAGCAGTTTGACAGGGACTTCACCCCTCCACTTT	CASSLTGTSPLHF
NA	TRBV14	TRBJ1-4	NA	TGTGCCAGCAGCCAAGTGCCTTTAGCATACCCGGCGGCTAATGAAAAACTGTTTTTT	CASSQVPLAYPAANEKLFF
NA	TRBV6-5	TRBJ1-1	NA	TGTGCCAGCACCCGATCTACCATGAACACTGAAGCTTTCTTT	CASTRSTMNTEAFF
NA	TRBV11-3	TRBJ2-5	NA	TGTGCCAGCAGCTTAGATCCCAGGGAAGAGACCCAGTACTTC	CASSLDPREETQYF
TRBD1	TRBV11-2	TRBJ1-6	few	TGTGCCAGCAGCTCACCCACCGGACAGGGGAATTCACCCCTCCACTTT	CASSSPTGQGNSPLHF
TRBD1	TRBV6-2/TRBV6-3	TRBJ1-5	NA	TGTGCCAGCAGTTACTCAAGTGGTGTTGGACAGGGAAATCAGCCCCAGCATTTT	CASSYSSGVGQGNQPQHF
TRBD1	TRBV6-5	TRBJ2-1	NA	TGTGCCAGCAGCGATGGGACAGGAATTTACAATGAGCAGTTCTTC	CASSDGTGIYNEQFF
NA	TRBV19	TRBJ1-1	NA	TGTGCCAGTAAGAGGCAGGGCAGGTGGAGCACTGAAGCTTTCTTT	CASKRQGRWSTEAFF
TRBD1	TRBV5-4	TRBJ1-4	NA	TGTGCCAGCAGCTTGGCCGGACAGGGTAGCGGGAAACTGTTTTTT	CASSLAGQGSGKLFF
TRBD1	TRBV11-3	TRBJ1-4	NA	TGTGCCAGCAGCTCACGACAGGGGGCGACTAATGAAAAACTGTTTTTT	CASSSRQGATNEKLFF
NA	TRBV4-1	TRBJ2-1	NA	TGCGCCAGCAGCCCGATTGGTCGAATCCCTAGCGCATACAATGAGCAGTTCTTC	CASSPIGRIPSAYNEQFF
NA	TRBV6-4	TRBJ1-1	NA	TGTGCCAGCAGTGCGACTCTTTTCACTGAAGCTTTCTTT	CASSATLFTEAFF
TRBD1	TRBV6-5	TRBJ1-1	NA	TGTGCCAGCAGACCGGGACAGGGCCCCACTGAAGCTTTCTTT	CASRPGQGPTEAFF
NA	TRBV7-2	TRBJ1-2	NA	TGTGCCAGCAGCTTCGGGCAGGGATATGGCTACACCTTC	CASSFGQGYGYTF
TRBD2	TRBV15	TRBJ2-5	once	TGTGCCACCAGCAGAGTGGAACTAGCGGGAGGGGAGACCCAGTACTTC	CATSRVELAGGETQYF
TRBD2	TRBV4-1	TRBJ2-3	NA	TGCGCCAGCAGCCAAGATGGACTAGCGGGAGGAGATACGCAGTATTTT	CASSQDGLAGGDTQYF
NA	TRBV29-1	TRBJ1-1	NA	TGCAGCGTTGCTGGGGGGGGACTGATAGAAGCTTTCTTT	CSVAGGGLIEAFF
TRBD2	TRBV11-3	TRBJ2-5	NA	TGTGCCAGCAGCTTAGGACCGGGACTAGCGGGAGGGCCCGGGACCCAGTACTTC	CASSLGPGLAGGPGTQYF
TRBD2	TRBV6-2/TRBV6-3	TRBJ2-1	few	TGTGCCAGCAGTACCCCTCCTCCTAGCGGGACCAGGAATGAGCAGTTCTTC	CASSTPPPSGTRNEQFF
NA	TRBV11-3	TRBJ1-1	NA	TGTGCCAGCAGCTTATTAGTCGGGGGTAGCACTGAAGCTTTCTTT	CASSLLVGGSTEAFF
NA	TRBV28	TRBJ2-3	NA	TGTGCCAGCAGCTCAGGGAGCGGGAGCACAGATACGCAGTATTTT	CASSSGSGSTDTQYF
NA	TRBV11-2	TRBJ1-6	NA	TGTGCCAGCAGTAAATCGCGGCCCTCGAGCTCCTATAATTCACCCCTCCACTTT	CASSKSRPSSSYNSPLHF
NA	TRBV10-1	TRBJ1-1	NA	TGCGCCAGCAGTGAGTCGACTTTGGGGCTAGGCACTGAAGCTTTCTTT	CASSESTLGLGTEAFF